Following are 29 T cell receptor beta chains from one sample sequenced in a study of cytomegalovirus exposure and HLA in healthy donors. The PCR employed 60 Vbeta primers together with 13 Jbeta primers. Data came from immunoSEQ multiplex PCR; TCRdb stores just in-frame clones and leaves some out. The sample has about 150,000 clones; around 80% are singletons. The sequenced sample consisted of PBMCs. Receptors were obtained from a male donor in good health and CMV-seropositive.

CDR3 region: CASNIRDLNTGELFF. DNA of the CDR3: TGTGCCAGCAACATTCGGGACTTAAACACCGGGGAGCTGTTTTTT. The V and J genes are TRBV7-8 and TRBJ2-2, with D perhaps matching TRBD2 (6 bases). The CDR3 has 15 residues. Germline V gene data show CDR1 as SGHVS and CDR2 as FQNEAQ. Trimming removed 7 bases from V and 2 bases from J, with 14 bases in between.

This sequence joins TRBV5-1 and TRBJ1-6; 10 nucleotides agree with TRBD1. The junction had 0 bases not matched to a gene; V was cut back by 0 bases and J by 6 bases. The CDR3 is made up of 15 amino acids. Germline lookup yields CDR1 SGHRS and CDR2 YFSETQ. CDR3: CASSLGTGGNSPLHF. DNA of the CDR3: TGCGCCAGCAGCTTGGGGACAGGGGGTAATTCACCCCTCCACTTT.

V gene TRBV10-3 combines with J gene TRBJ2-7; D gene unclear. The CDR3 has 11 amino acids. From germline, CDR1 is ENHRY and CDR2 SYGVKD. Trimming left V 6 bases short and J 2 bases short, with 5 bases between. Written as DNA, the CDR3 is TGTGCCATCAGACAGACCTACGAGCAGTACTTC. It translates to CAIRQTYEQYF.

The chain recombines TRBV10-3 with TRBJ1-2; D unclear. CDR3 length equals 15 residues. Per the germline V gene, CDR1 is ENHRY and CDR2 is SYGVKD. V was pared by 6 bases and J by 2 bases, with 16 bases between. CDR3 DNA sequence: TGTGCCATCAGCCCTAGGGAGTTTCTGAACTATGGCTACACCTTC. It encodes CAISPREFLNYGYTF.

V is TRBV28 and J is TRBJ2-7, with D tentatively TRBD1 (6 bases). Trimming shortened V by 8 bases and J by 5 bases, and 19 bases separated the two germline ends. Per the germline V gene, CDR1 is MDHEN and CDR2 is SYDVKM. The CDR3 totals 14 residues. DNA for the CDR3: TGTGCCAGCCTCAGGGGTGGAACCCCCCACGAGCAGTACTTC. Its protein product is CASLRGGTPHEQYF.

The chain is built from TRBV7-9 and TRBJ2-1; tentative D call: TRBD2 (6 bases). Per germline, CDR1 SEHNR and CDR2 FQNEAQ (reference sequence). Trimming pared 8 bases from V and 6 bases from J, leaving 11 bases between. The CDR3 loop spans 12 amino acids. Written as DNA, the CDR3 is TGTGCCAGCGAGCTGGGGGGCAATGAGCAGTTCTTC. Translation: CASELGGNEQFF.

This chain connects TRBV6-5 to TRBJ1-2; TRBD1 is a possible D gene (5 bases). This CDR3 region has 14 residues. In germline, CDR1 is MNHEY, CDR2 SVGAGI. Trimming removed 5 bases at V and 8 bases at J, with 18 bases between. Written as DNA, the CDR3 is TGTGCCAGCAGTCGACTTACCTCGGACAACGGCTACACCTTC. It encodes CASSRLTSDNGYTF.

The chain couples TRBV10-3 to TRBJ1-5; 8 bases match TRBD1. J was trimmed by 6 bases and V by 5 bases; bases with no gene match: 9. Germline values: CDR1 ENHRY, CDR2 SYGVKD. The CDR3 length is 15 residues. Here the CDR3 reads CAISSQTGVVQPQHF. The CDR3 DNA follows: TGTGCCATCAGTTCCCAGACAGGGGTGGTTCAGCCCCAGCATTTT.

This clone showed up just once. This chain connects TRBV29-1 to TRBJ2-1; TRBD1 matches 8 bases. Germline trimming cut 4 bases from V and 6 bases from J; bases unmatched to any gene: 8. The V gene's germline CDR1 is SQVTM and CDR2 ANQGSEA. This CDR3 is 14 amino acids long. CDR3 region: CSVGSEDRVNEQFF. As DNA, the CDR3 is TGCAGCGTTGGGTCCGAGGACAGGGTCAATGAGCAGTTCTTC.

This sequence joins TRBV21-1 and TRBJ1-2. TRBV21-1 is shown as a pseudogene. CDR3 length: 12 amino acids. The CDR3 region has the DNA TGTGCCAGCTCCCAAGCGGTTCCGGGCTACACCTTC. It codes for CASSQAVPGYTF.

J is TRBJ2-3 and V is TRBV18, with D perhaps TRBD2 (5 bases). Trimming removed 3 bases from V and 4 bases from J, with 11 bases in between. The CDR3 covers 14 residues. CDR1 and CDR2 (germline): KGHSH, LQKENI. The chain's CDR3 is CASSPGSGPDTQYF. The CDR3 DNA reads TGTGCCAGCTCACCCGGAAGCGGTCCAGATACGCAGTATTTT. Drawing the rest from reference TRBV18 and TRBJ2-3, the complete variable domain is NAGVMQNPRHLVRRRGQEARLRCSPMKGHSHVYWYRQLPEEGLKFMVYLQKENIIDESGMPKERFSAEFPKEGPSILRIQQVVRGDSAAYFCASSPGSGPDTQYFGPGTRLTVL.

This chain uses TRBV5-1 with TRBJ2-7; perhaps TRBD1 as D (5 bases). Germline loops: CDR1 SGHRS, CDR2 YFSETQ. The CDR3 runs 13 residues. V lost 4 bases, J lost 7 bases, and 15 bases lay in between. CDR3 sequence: CASSPRQIAEQYF. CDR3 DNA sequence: TGCGCCAGCAGCCCGCGACAGATCGCGGAGCAGTACTTC.

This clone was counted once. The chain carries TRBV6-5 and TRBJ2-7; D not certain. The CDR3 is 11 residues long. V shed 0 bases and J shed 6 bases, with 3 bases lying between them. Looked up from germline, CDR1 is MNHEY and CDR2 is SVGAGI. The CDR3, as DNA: TGTGCCAGCAGTTACTCGAGCGAGCAGTACTTC. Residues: CASSYSSEQYF.

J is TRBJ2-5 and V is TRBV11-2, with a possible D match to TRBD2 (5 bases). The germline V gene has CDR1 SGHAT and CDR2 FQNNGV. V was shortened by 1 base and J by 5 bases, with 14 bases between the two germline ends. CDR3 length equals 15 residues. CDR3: CASSLGEGVRETQYF. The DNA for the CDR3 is TGTGCCAGCAGCTTAGGAGAGGGCGTTCGGGAGACCCAGTACTTC.

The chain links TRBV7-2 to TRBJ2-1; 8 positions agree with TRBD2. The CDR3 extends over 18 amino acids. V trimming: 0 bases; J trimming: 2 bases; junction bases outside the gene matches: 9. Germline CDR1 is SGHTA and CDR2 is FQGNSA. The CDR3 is CASSLAVLAGLPYNEQFF. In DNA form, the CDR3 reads TGTGCCAGCAGCTTAGCGGTCCTAGCGGGTCTACCCTACAATGAGCAGTTCTTC.

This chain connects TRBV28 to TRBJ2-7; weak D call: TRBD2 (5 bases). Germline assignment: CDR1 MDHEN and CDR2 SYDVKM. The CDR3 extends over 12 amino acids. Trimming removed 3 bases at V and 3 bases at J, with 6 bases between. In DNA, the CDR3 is TGTGCCAGCAGTTTGGGGAGCTACGAGCAGTACTTC. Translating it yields CASSLGSYEQYF.

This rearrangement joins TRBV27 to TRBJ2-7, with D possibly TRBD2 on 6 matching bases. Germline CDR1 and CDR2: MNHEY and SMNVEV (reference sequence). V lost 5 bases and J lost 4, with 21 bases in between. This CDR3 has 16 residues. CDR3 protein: CASSPPGVRRFYEQYF. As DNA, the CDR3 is TGTGCCAGCAGTCCACCGGGGGTGCGCCGATTTTACGAGCAGTACTTC.

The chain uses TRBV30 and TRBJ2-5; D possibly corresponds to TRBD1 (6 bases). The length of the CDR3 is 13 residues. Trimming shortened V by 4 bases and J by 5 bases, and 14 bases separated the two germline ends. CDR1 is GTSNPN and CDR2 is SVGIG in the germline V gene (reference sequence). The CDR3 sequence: CAWTGARRETQYF. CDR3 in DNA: TGTGCCTGGACAGGGGCAAGAAGGGAGACCCAGTACTTC.

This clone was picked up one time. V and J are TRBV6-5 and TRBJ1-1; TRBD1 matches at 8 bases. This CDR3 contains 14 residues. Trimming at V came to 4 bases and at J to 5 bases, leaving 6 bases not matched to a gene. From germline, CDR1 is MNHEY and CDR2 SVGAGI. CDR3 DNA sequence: TGTGCCAGCAGTTCCAGGACAGGGAGGACTGAAGCTTTCTTT. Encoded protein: CASSSRTGRTEAFF.

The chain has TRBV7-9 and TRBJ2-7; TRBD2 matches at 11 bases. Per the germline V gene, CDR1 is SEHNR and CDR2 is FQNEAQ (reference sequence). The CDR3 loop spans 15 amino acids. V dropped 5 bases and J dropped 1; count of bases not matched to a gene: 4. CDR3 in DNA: TGTGCCAGCAGCACCATAGCGGGAGGGTCCTACGAGCAGTACTTC. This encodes CASSTIAGGSYEQYF.

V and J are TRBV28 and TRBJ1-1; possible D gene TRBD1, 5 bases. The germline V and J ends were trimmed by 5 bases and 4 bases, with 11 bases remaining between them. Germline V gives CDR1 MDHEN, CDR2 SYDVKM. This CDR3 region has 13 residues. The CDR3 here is CASSQGPGTEAFF. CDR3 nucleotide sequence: TGTGCCAGCAGTCAGGGCCCGGGCACTGAAGCTTTCTTT.

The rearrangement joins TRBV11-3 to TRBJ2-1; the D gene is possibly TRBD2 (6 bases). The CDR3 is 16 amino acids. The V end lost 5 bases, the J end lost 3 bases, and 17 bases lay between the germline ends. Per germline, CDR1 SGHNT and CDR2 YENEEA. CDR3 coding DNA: TGTGCCAGCAGCCCCCGTTTGGGGGGTTACTACAATGAGCAGTTCTTC. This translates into CASSPRLGGYYNEQFF.

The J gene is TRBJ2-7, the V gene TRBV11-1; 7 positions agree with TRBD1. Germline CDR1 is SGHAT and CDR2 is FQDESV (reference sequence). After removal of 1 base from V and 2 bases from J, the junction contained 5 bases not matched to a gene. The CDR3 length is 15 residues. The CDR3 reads CASSLDGQVTYEQYF. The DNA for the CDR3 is TGTGCCAGCAGCTTAGATGGACAGGTGACCTACGAGCAGTACTTC.

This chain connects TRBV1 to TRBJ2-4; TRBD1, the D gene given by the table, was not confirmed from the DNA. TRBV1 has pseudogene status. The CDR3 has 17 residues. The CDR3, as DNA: TGCACCAGCAGCCAAGTTCGTGACATCATAGCCAAAAACATTCAGTACTTC. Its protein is CTSSQVRDIIAKNIQYF.

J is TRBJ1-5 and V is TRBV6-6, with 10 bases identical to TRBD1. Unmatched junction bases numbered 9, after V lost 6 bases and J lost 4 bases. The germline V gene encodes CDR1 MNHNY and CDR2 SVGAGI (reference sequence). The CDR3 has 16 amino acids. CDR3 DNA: TGTGCCAGCAGGCCGAGCGGGACAGGGGTTAATCAGCCCCAGCATTTT. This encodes CASRPSGTGVNQPQHF.

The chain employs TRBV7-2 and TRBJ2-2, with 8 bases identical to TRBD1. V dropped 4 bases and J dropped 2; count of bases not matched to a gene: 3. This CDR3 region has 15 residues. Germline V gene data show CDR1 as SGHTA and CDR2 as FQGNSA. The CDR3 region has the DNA TGTGCCAGCAGCTCGACAGGGGTTAACACCGGGGAGCTGTTTTTT. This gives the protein CASSSTGVNTGELFF.

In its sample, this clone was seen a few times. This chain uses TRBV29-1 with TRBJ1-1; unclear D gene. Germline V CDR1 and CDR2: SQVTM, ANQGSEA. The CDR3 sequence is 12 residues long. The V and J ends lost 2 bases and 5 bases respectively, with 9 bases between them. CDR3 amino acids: CSVELGGTEAFF. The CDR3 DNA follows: TGCAGCGTTGAATTGGGAGGGACTGAAGCTTTCTTT.

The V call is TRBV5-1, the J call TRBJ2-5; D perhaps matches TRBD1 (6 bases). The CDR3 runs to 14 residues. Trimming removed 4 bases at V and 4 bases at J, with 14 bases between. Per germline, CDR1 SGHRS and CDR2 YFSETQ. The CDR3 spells CASSGGLQGETQYF. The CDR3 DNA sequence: TGCGCCAGCAGCGGCGGCCTACAGGGAGAGACCCAGTACTTC.

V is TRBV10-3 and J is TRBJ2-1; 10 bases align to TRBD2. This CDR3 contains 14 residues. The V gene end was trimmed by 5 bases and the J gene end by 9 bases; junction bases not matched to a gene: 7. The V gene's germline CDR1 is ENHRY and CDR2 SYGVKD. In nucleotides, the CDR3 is TGTGCCATCAGTTCAGCGGGAGGGCCAGGTGAGCAGTTCTTC. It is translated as CAISSAGGPGEQFF.